The following is a TCR beta chain sequence with its context. Antigen unknown. This sample's TCRbeta library carried unique molecular identifier barcodes. TCRdb reprocessed the PCR reads via MiXCR and lists one record per CDR3 protein. In the table there are approximately 1,000,000 distinct CDR3 sequences, about 26% of which are singletons. Germline V gene sequence: CDR1 MNHNS, CDR2 SASEGT. The CDR3 runs 17 residues. V shed 6 bases, J shed 1 base, and the junction held 14 bases outside the gene matches. This entry belongs to a study of T-cell reconstitution after alpha-beta-depleted transplantation in children. Study-wide results and caveats: The main origin of T-cell counts and diversity one year after transplant was newly produced T cells. High day-60 TCRbeta diversity in some patients came from surviving recipient T cells and thymic progenitors. About two months after transplant, alpha-beta T cells reportedly came from several hundred expanded graft clones.

This sequence joins TRBV6-1 and TRBJ1-2; 7 positions agree with TRBD1. The input for sequencing was PBMCs, mostly from graft donor cells, taken 360 days after TCRalphabeta/CD19-depleted stem cell transplant. The TCR originated in a boy under two years old who had a stem cell transplant for SCID, so the T cells may come from the graft donor. This CDR3 reads CASSLDRVDLINYGYTF. For the CDR3, the DNA is TGTGCCAGCAGCCTAGACAGGGTTGACCTGATTAACTATGGCTACACCTTC.